The 23 T cell receptor beta chains given below trace back to one sample, sequenced in a study of Tregs in tolerant kidney transplant recipients. TCRdb's copy holds only in-frame clones and misses some; the assay was immunoSEQ multiplex PCR. The data contain more than 90,000 clones, 92% of them singletons. The sequenced sample consisted of CD4+ T cells from blood. These receptors all come from a human donor in good health.

The gene calls are TRBV7-9 and TRBJ1-1; D gene ambiguous. Germline-derived CDR1 and CDR2 are SEHNR and FQNEAQ (reference sequence). V was shortened by 1 base and J by 1 base, with 13 bases between the two germline ends. The CDR3 has 16 amino acids. The CDR3 DNA follows: TGTGCCAGCAGCTTAGGGGGTCCGCTTAAGAACACTGAAGCTTTCTTT. The encoded protein is CASSLGGPLKNTEAFF.

This chain links TRBV6-5 with TRBJ2-1, with 7 positions matching TRBD2. The CDR3 contains 15 residues. The V segment lost 6 bases and the J segment 4 bases; nucleotides outside the gene matches: 9. Germline loops: CDR1 MNHEY, CDR2 SVGAGI. As DNA, the CDR3 is TGTGCCAGCAGGACCGGGACTAACAAATACAATGAGCAGTTCTTC. Translated, it gives CASRTGTNKYNEQFF.

V gene TRBV6-5 combines with J gene TRBJ2-3; 7 nucleotides line up with TRBD2. Germline V lookup: CDR1 MNHEY, CDR2 SVGAGI. The CDR3 has 14 residues. The junction had 7 bases not matched to a gene; V was cut back by 7 bases and J by 3 bases. The CDR3, as DNA: TGTGCCAGCACTAGCGGAGCGTTGACAGATACGCAGTATTTT. As protein: CASTSGALTDTQYF.

The CDR3 DNA reads as TGCGCCAGCAGCTTGGCCGGGGGTAGCAATCAGCCCCAGCATTTT. Protein product: CASSLAGGSNQPQHF. The chain carries TRBV5-1 and TRBJ1-5; D possibly corresponds to TRBD1 (5 bases). The CDR3 has 15 residues. V lost 0 bases and J lost 0, with 7 bases in between. Germline loops: CDR1 SGHRS, CDR2 YFSETQ.

The gene calls are TRBV30 and TRBJ2-7; D call uncertain. Trimming removed 3 bases at V and 1 base at J, with 13 bases between. Looked up from germline, CDR1 is GTSNPN and CDR2 is SVGIG (reference sequence). The CDR3 runs to 14 residues. The CDR3 DNA follows: TGTGCCTGGAGAGCCCAAGTCTGGTCCTACGAGCAGTACTTC. Its protein product is CAWRAQVWSYEQYF.

The rearrangement uses TRBV7-9 and TRBJ2-3; D not certain. V dropped 3 bases and J dropped 7 bases, with 8 bases sitting between them. This CDR3 comprises 12 residues. Per the germline V gene, CDR1 is SEHNR and CDR2 is FQNEAQ (reference sequence). The CDR3 DNA reads as TGTGCCAGCAGCTTCGGCGGATATACGCAGTATTTT. This translates into CASSFGGYTQYF.

The chain couples TRBV2 to TRBJ1-4, with a tentative D call TRBD1 (6 bases). The CDR3 has 14 residues. The V and J ends lost 9 bases and 5 bases respectively, with 16 bases between them. Germline-derived CDR1 and CDR2 are SNHLY and FYNNEI. CDR3 in amino acids: CASNREGGNEKLFF. The CDR3, as DNA: TGTGCCAGTAACAGGGAAGGAGGGAATGAAAAACTGTTTTTT.

This rearrangement joins TRBV18 to TRBJ1-2; D is perhaps TRBD1 (5 bases). The ends were cut back, 0 bases at V and 2 bases at J, with 13 bases in the middle. The CDR3 spans 16 residues. Germline loops: CDR1 KGHSH, CDR2 LQKENI. This chain's CDR3 is CASSPPGQGVNYGYTF. CDR3 sequence (DNA): TGTGCCAGCTCACCACCAGGTCAGGGCGTGAACTATGGCTACACCTTC.

The chain is built from TRBV18 and TRBJ2-3; TRBD1 is a possible D gene (6 bases). V gave up 3 bases and J gave up 3 bases, with 19 bases separating them. The CDR3 totals 17 residues. Germline-derived CDR1 and CDR2 are KGHSH and LQKENI. The CDR3 DNA is TGTGCCAGCTCACCTCTAGGGGGACCTATAAGGACAGATACGCAGTATTTT. This gives the protein CASSPLGGPIRTDTQYF.

J is TRBJ2-7 and V is TRBV5-1; D is uncertain. Germline V gene data show CDR1 as SGHRS and CDR2 as YFSETQ. Trimming took off 0 bases at V and 0 bases at J, with 7 bases between the two ends. The CDR3 extends over 14 amino acids. The CDR3, as DNA: TGCGCCAGCAGCTTGGTGGCAGCCTCCTACGAGCAGTACTTC. Translation: CASSLVAASYEQYF.

The gene calls are TRBV18 and TRBJ1-4, with D possibly being TRBD1 (6 bases). Germline CDR1 KGHSH, CDR2 LQKENI. Between the trimmed V and J ends, which lost 6 bases and 4 bases, there was a span of 15 bases. The CDR3 loop spans 15 amino acids. CDR3 amino acids: CASSYLQGYNEKLFF. CDR3 sequence (DNA): TGTGCCAGCTCGTACCTACAGGGTTATAATGAAAAACTGTTTTTT.

The chain couples TRBV29-1 to TRBJ2-7, with 10 bases aligning to TRBD2. The V segment lost 7 bases and the J segment 0 bases; nucleotides outside the gene matches: 6. Germline CDR1 reads SQVTM; CDR2 reads ANQGSEA. CDR3 length: 14 amino acids. The CDR3: CSAEEREGSYEQYF. As DNA, the CDR3 is TGCAGCGCCGAAGAGCGGGAGGGCTCCTACGAGCAGTACTTC.

This rearrangement joins TRBV2 to TRBJ2-7, with D perhaps matching TRBD2 (5 bases). The CDR3 loop spans 15 amino acids. Germline lookup yields CDR1 SNHLY and CDR2 FYNNEI. The ends were cut back, 5 bases at V and 4 bases at J, with 18 bases in the middle. CDR3 DNA: TGTGCCAGCAGTCCCGGACTGGGCCCGTTTTACGAGCAGTACTTC. The encoded protein is CASSPGLGPFYEQYF.

Worth noting for this clone: The sample holds other DNA sequences that translate to the same CDR3. This rearrangement joins TRBV6-1 to TRBJ1-5; the D is unclear. The germline CDR1 and CDR2 sequences are MNHNS and SASEGT. The CDR3 is 15 amino acids. V lost 3 bases and J 0 bases, leaving 9 bases between the germline ends. CDR3 sequence: CASSEEGLSNQPQHF. In nucleotides, the CDR3 is TGTGCCAGCAGTGAGGAGGGCCTTAGCAATCAGCCCCAGCATTTT.

The chain combines TRBV6-5 with TRBJ1-2; TRBD1 matches at 9 bases. The V segment lost 6 bases and the J segment 8 bases; nucleotides outside the gene matches: 7. The CDR3 length is 13 residues. Germline CDR1 MNHEY, CDR2 SVGAGI. CDR3 DNA: TGTGCCAGCAGCCGGGACAGGGTCGGCGGCTACACCTTC. Translated: CASSRDRVGGYTF.

The genes are TRBV7-9 and TRBJ2-7; no clear D. V lost 5 bases, J lost 0 bases, and 11 bases lay in between. The CDR3 spans 14 residues. Germline CDR1 SEHNR, CDR2 FQNEAQ (reference sequence). The CDR3 nucleotides read TGTGCCAGCAGCCCCACGGCGAGCTCCTACGAGCAGTACTTC. Translating gives CASSPTASSYEQYF. The whole variable domain, filled in from reference TRBV7-9 and TRBJ2-7, reads DTGVSQNPRHKITKRGQNVTFRCDPISEHNRLYWYRQTLGQGPEFLTYFQNEAQLEKSRLLSDRFSAERPKGSFSTLEIQRTEQGDSAMYLCASSPTASSYEQYFGPGTRLTVT.

Regarding this clone: This specimen includes other DNA sequences encoding the same CDR3. The gene calls are TRBV5-1 and TRBJ2-3; 9 bases agree with TRBD2. This CDR3 spans 16 amino acids. The V gene's germline CDR1 is SGHRS and CDR2 YFSETQ. The J segment lost 0 bases and the V segment lost 0 bases, leaving 2 bases of the junction unmatched. As DNA, the CDR3 is TGCGCCAGCAGCTTGGGTCTAGCGGGGAGCACAGATACGCAGTATTTT. This encodes CASSLGLAGSTDTQYF.

The chain couples TRBV5-4 to TRBJ1-1; the match to TRBD1 covers 8 bases. The CDR3 loop spans 13 amino acids. The V and J ends lost 2 bases and 3 bases, in that order; junction bases with no gene match: 0. Germline V gene lookup returns CDR1 SGHNT and CDR2 YYREEE (reference sequence). CDR3 sequence (DNA): TGTGCCAGCAGCTTACAGGGGGACACTGAAGCTTTCTTT. Translating gives CASSLQGDTEAFF.

The rearrangement uses TRBV9 and TRBJ2-2, with a weak D call TRBD2 (5 bases). Trimming stripped 0 bases from V and 1 base from J, with 10 bases between. The CDR3 has 16 amino acids. CDR1 is SGDLS and CDR2 is YYNGEE in the germline V gene. CDR3 loop: CASSVVPSRNTGELFF. For the CDR3, the DNA is TGTGCCAGCAGCGTAGTGCCTAGCAGGAACACCGGGGAGCTGTTTTTT.

To note about this clone: One junction end does not reproduce the germline sequence, and a read error may be involved. V is TRBV5-8 and J is TRBJ2-7; 8 nucleotides agree with TRBD1. Germline V gene data show CDR1 as SGHTS and CDR2 as YDEGEE. The CDR3 is 14 residues long. CDR3 in amino acids: CASSLGTGPYEQYF. The CDR3, as DNA: TGTGCCAGCAGCTTGGGGACAGGGCCCTATGAGCAGTACTTC.

This CDR3 reads CASSQENLRGRRAFF. The CDR3 nucleotides read TGCGCCAGCAGCCAGGAGAATTTGAGGGGGCGAAGAGCTTTCTTT. This chain uses TRBV4-1 with TRBJ1-1; 7 bases line up with TRBD1. CDR3 length: 15 amino acids. The ends lost 3 bases at V and 10 bases at J; junction bases unmatched: 14. CDR1 is MGHRA and CDR2 is YSYEKL in the germline V gene.

This sequence joins TRBV10-1 and TRBJ2-7; possible D gene TRBD1, 6 bases. The CDR3 spans 14 residues. Trimming stripped 0 bases from V and 2 bases from J, with 8 bases between. In germline, CDR1 is WNHNN, CDR2 SYGVQD (reference sequence). The CDR3 coding sequence is TGCGCCAGCAGTGAGTCTCAGGGGACCTACGAGCAGTACTTC. Translated, it gives CASSESQGTYEQYF.

This chain joins TRBV4-1 and TRBJ2-7; no definite D call. The ends were cut back, 1 base at V and 9 bases at J, with 22 bases in the middle. Per germline, CDR1 MGHRA and CDR2 YSYEKL. There are 16 residues in the CDR3. As DNA, the CDR3 is TGCGCCAGCAGCCAAGGGGGTTGGGATCCGACTTCTCGGCAGTACTTC. Amino acids: CASSQGGWDPTSRQYF.